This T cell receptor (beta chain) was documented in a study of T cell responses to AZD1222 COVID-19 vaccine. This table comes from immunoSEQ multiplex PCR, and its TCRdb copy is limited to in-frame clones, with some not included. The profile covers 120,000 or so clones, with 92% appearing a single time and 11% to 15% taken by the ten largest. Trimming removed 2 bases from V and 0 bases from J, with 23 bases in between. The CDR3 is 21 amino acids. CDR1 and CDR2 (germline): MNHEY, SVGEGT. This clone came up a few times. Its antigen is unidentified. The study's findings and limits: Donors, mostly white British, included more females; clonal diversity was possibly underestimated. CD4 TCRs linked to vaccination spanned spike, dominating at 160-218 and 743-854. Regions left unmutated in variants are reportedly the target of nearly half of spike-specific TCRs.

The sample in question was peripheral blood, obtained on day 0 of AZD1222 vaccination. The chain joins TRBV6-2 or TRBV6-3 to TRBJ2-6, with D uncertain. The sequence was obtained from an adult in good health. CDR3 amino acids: CASSYGVARDDLYSGANVLTF. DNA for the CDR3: TGTGCCAGCAGTTACGGAGTGGCTAGAGATGACCTTTACTCTGGGGCCAACGTCCTGACTTTC.